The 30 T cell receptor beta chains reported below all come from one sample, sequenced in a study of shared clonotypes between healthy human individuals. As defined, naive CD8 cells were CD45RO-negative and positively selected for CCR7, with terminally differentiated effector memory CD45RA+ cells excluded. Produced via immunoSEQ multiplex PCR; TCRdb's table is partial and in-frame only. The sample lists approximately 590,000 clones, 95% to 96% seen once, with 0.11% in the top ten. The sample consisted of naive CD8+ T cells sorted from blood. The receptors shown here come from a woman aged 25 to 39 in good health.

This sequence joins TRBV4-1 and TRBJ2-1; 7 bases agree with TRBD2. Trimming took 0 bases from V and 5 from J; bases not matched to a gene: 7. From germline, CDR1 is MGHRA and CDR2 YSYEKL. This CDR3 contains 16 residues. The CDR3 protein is CASSQDRSAGNNEQFF. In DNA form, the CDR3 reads TGCGCCAGCAGCCAAGATCGCTCAGCGGGGAACAATGAGCAGTTCTTC.

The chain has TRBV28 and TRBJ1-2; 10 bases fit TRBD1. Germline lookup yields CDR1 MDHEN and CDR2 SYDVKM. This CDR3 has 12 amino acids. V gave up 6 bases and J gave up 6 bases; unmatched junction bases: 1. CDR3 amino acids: CASRDRGDGYTF. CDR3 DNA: TGTGCCAGCAGGGACAGGGGGGATGGCTACACCTTC.

The CDR3 bases are TGTGCCAGCAGCTCCCTCGGGGGTCCCCAAGAGACCCAGTACTTC. Translated, it gives CASSSLGGPQETQYF. The chain combines TRBV5-4 with TRBJ2-5, with TRBD2 as a possible D gene (6 bases). V was trimmed by 3 bases and J by 1 base, leaving 13 bases between them. Germline CDR1 and CDR2: SGHNT and YYREEE (reference sequence). The CDR3 is made up of 15 amino acids. Based on the CDR3 plus reference TRBV5-4 and TRBJ2-5, the full variable domain is ETGVTQSPTHLIKTRGQQVTLRCSSQSGHNTVSWYQQALGQGPQFIFQYYREEENGRGNFPPRFSGLQFPNYSSELNVNALELDDSALYLCASSSLGGPQETQYFGPGTRLLVL.

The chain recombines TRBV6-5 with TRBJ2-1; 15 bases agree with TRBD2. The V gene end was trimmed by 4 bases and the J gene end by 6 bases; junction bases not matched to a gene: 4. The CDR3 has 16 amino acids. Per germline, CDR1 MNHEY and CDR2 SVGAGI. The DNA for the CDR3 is TGTGCCAGCAGTTCCGGACTAGCGGGAGGGCGCAATGAGCAGTTCTTC. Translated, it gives CASSSGLAGGRNEQFF.

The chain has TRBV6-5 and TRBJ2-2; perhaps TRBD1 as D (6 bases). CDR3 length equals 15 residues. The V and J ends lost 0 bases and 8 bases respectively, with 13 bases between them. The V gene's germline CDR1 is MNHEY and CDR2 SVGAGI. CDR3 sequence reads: CASSYSIGGGGELFF. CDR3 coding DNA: TGTGCCAGCAGTTACTCGATAGGGGGTGGAGGGGAGCTGTTTTTT.

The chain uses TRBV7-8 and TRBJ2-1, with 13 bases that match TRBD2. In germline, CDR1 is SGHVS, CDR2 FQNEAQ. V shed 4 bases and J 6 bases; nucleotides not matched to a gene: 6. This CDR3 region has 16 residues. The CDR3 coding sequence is TGTGCCAGCAGCTCTGGAACTAGCGGGAGGGCCAATGAGCAGTTCTTC. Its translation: CASSSGTSGRANEQFF.

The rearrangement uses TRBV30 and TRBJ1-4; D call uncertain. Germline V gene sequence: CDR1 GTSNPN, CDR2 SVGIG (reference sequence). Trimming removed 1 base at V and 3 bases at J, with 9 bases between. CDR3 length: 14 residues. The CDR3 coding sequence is TGTGCCTGGAGTGGGGCAGAGTCTAATGAAAAACTGTTTTTT. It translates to CAWSGAESNEKLFF. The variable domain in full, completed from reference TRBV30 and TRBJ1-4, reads SQTIHQWPATLVQPVGSPLSLECTVEGTSNPNLYWYRQAAGRGLQLLFYSVGIGQISSEVPQNLSASRPQDRQFILSSKKLLLSDSGFYLCAWSGAESNEKLFFGSGTQLSVL.

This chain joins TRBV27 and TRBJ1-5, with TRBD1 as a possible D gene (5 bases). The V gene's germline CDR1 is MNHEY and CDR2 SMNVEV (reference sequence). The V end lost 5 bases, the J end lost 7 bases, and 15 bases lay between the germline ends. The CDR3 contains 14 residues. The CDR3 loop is CASSPSGFGQPQHF. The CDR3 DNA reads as TGTGCCAGCAGTCCATCAGGGTTCGGGCAGCCCCAGCATTTT.

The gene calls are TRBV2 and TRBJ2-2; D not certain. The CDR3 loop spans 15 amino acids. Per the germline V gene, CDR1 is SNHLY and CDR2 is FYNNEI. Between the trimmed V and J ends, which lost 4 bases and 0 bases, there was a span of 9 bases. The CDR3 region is CASSGSDSNTGELFF. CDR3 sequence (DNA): TGTGCCAGCAGTGGGTCAGACTCGAACACCGGGGAGCTGTTTTTT. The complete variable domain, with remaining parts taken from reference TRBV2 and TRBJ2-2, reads EPEVTQTPSHQVTQMGQEVILRCVPISNHLYFYWYRQILGQKVEFLVSFYNNEISEKSEIFDDQFSVERPDGSNFTLKIRSTKLEDSAMYFCASSGSDSNTGELFFGEGSRLTVL.

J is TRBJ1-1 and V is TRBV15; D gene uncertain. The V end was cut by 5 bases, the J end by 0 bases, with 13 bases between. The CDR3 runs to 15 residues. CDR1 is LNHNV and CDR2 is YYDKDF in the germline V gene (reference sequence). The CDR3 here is CATSPLGDLNTEAFF. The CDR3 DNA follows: TGTGCCACCAGCCCCCTAGGAGATCTGAACACTGAAGCTTTCTTT.

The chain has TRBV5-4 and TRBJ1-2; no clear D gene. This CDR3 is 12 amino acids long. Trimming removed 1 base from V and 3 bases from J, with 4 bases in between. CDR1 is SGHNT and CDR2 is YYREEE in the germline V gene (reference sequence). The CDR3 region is CASSLTDYGYTF. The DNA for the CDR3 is TGTGCCAGCAGCTTGACTGACTATGGCTACACCTTC.

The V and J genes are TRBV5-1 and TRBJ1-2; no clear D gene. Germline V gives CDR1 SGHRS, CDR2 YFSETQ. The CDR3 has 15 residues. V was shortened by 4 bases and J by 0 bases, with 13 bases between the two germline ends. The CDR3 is CASSPPGSTNYGYTF. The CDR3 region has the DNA TGCGCCAGCAGCCCCCCGGGGTCAACTAACTATGGCTACACCTTC.

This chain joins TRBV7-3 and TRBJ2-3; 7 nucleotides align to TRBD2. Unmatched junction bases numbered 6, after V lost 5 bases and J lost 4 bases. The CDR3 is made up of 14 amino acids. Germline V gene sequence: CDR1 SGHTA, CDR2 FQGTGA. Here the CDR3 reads CASSLRGEPDTQYF. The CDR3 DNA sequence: TGTGCCAGCAGCCTCCGGGGGGAGCCAGATACGCAGTATTTT.

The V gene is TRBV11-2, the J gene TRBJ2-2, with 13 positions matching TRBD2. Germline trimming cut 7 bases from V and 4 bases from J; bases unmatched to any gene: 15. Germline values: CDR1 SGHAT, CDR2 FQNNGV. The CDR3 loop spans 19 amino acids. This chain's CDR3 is CASTFPDVGLAGATGELFF. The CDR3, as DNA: TGTGCCAGCACCTTCCCTGACGTAGGACTAGCGGGAGCCACCGGGGAGCTGTTTTTT. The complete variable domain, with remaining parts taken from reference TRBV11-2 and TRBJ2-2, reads EAGVAQSPRYKIIEKRQSVAFWCNPISGHATLYWYQQILGQGPKLLIQFQNNGVVDDSQLPKDRFSAERLKGVDSTLKIQPAKLEDSAVYLCASTFPDVGLAGATGELFFGEGSRLTVL.

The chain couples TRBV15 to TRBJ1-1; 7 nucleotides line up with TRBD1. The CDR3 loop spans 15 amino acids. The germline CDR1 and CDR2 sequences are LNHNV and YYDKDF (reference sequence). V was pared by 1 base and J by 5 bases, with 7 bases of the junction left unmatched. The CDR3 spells CATSRAAGGWTEAFF. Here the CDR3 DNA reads TGTGCCACCAGCAGAGCGGCAGGGGGATGGACTGAAGCTTTCTTT. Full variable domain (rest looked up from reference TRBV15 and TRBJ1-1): DAMVIQNPRYQVTQFGKPVTLSCSQTLNHNVMYWYQQKSSQAPKLLFHYYDKDFNNEADTPDNFQSRRPNTSFCFLDIRSPGLGDTAMYLCATSRAAGGWTEAFFGQGTRLTVV.

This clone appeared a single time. The DNA of the CDR3 is TGTGCCAGCAGTTTATTGTGGCGGGAGAGTACCGGGGAGCTGTTTTTT. Amino acids: CASSLLWRESTGELFF. V is TRBV27 and J is TRBJ2-2; 7 nucleotides line up with TRBD2. Per the germline V gene, CDR1 is MNHEY and CDR2 is SMNVEV (reference sequence). CDR3 length: 16 residues. V dropped 1 base and J dropped 5; count of bases not matched to a gene: 7.

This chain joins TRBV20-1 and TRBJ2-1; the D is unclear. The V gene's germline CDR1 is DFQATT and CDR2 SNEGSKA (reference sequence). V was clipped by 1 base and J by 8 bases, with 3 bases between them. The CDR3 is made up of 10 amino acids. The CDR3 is CSARGYEQFF. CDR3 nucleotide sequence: TGCAGTGCTAGAGGCTATGAGCAGTTCTTC.

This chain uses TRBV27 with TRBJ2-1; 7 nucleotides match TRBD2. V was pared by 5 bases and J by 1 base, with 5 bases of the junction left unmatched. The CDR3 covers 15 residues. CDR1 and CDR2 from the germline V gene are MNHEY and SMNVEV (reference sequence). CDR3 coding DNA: TGTGCCAGCAGTCGGCTGGGAGGGTCCTACAATGAGCAGTTCTTC. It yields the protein CASSRLGGSYNEQFF.

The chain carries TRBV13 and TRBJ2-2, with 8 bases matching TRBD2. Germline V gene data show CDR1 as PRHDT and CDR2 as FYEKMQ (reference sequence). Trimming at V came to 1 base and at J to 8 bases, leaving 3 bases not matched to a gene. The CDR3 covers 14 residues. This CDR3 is CASSLELAGGELFF. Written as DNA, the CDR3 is TGTGCCAGCAGCTTAGAGTTAGCGGGAGGGGAGCTGTTTTTT.

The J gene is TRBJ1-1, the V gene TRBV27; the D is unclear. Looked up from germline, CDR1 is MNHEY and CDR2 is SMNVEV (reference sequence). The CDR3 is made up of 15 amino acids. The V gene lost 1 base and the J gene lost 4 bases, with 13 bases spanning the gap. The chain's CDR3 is CASSLFPGVGTEAFF. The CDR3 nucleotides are TGTGCCAGCAGTTTATTTCCCGGGGTGGGCACTGAAGCTTTCTTT.

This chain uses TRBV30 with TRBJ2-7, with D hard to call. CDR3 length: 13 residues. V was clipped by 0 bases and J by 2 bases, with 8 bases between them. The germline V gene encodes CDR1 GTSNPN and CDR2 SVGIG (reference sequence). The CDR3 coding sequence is TGTGCCTGGAGTGTACATATAGCCTACGAGCAGTACTTC. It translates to CAWSVHIAYEQYF.

The CDR3 DNA sequence: TGTGCCAGCAGTCCGCTCAGGGGTACGGGCAATCAGCCCCAGCATTTT. This sequence encodes CASSPLRGTGNQPQHF. The rearrangement uses TRBV27 and TRBJ1-5; D possibly corresponds to TRBD1 (6 bases). Germline values: CDR1 MNHEY, CDR2 SMNVEV (reference sequence). Trimming took 5 bases from V and 2 from J, leaving 16 bases between them. The CDR3 totals 16 residues.

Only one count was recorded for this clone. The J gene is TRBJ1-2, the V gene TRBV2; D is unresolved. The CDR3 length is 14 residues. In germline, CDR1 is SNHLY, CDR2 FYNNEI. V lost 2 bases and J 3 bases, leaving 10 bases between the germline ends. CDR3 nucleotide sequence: TGTGCCAGCAGTGAATCACAGACACACTATGGCTACACCTTC. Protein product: CASSESQTHYGYTF.

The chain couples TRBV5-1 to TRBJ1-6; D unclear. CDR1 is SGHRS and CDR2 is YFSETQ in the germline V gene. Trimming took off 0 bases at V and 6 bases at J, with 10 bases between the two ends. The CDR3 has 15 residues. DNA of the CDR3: TGCGCCAGCAGCTTGGCCTCGAGGGCTAATTCACCCCTCCACTTT. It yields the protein CASSLASRANSPLHF.

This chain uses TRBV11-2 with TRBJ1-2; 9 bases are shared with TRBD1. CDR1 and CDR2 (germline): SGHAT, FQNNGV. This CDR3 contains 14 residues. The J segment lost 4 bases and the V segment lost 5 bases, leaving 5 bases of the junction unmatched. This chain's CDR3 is CASSPGQGIYGYTF. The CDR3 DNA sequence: TGTGCCAGCAGCCCGGGACAGGGCATCTATGGCTACACCTTC.

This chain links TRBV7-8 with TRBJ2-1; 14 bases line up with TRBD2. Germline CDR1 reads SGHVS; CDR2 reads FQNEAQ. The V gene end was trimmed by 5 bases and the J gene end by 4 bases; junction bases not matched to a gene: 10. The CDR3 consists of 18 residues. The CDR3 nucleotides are TGTGCCAGCAGCCCCCGACTAGCGGGAGGGATACTATACAATGAGCAGTTCTTC. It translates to CASSPRLAGGILYNEQFF.

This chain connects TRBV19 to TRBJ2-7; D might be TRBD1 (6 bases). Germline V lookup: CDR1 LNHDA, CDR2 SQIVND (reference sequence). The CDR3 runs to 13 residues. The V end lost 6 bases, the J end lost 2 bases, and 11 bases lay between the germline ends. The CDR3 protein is CASSQGLTYEQYF. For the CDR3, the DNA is TGTGCCAGTAGCCAGGGGCTAACCTACGAGCAGTACTTC.

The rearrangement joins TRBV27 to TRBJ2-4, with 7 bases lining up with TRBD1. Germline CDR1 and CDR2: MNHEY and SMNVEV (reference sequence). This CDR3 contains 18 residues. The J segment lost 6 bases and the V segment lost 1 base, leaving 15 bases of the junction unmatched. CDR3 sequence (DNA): TGTGCCAGCAGTTTATTGGGACAGATAACGTCAATCCTAAACATTCAGTACTTC. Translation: CASSLLGQITSILNIQYF.

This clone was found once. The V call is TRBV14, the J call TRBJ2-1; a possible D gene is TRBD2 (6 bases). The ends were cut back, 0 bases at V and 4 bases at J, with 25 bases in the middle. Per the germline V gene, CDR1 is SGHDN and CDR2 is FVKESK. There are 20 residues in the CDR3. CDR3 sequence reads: CASSQDLPGRSNGVYNEQFF. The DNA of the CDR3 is TGTGCCAGCAGCCAAGATCTCCCCGGGAGAAGTAATGGGGTATACAATGAGCAGTTCTTC.

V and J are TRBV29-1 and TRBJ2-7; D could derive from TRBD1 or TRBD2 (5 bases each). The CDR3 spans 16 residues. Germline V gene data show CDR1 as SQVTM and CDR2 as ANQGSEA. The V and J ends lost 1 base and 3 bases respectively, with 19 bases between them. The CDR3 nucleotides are TGCAGCGTTGAAGGTGGGGGTGACGACTTGGGCTACGAGCAGTACTTC. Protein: CSVEGGGDDLGYEQYF.